Following are 16 T cell receptor beta chains from one sample sequenced in a study of blood T cell repertoires in COVID-19. This table comes from immunoSEQ multiplex PCR, and its TCRdb copy is limited to in-frame clones, with some not included. Of 150,000 to 160,000 clones in the sample, 75% to 90% were seen once. The sequenced sample consisted of peripheral blood. The source is a woman in her seventies with acute or convalescent COVID-19.

The chain is built from TRBV10-3 and TRBJ1-3; 7 bases are shared with TRBD1. V lost 4 bases to trimming and J lost 4 bases; unmatched junction nucleotides: 1. There are 13 residues in the CDR3. Germline V gives CDR1 ENHRY, CDR2 SYGVKD. The CDR3 sequence: CAISADRGNTIYF. CDR3 coding DNA: TGTGCCATCAGTGCGGACAGGGGAAACACCATATATTTT.

This clone was picked up one time. The chain uses TRBV7-8 and TRBJ1-1; 9 bases match TRBD1. V was clipped by 5 bases and J by 3 bases; unmatched bases: 7. The CDR3 sequence is 15 residues long. Germline lookup yields CDR1 SGHVS and CDR2 FQNEAQ. The CDR3 sequence is CASSLTGGADTEAFF. The CDR3 nucleotides read TGTGCCAGCAGCCTAACAGGGGGCGCGGACACTGAAGCTTTCTTT.

V gene TRBV5-6 combines with J gene TRBJ1-2; possible D gene TRBD1, 6 bases. The CDR3 has 16 residues. Trimming cost V 4 bases and J 3 bases, with 19 bases left between them. Germline V gene sequence: CDR1 SGHDT, CDR2 YYEEEE. For the CDR3, the DNA is TGTGCCAGCAGCCGCCAAGGGGGGGGCTTAGACTATGGCTACACCTTC. Translation gives CASSRQGGGLDYGYTF.

The chain has TRBV27 and TRBJ1-4; 8 bases align to TRBD1. V lost 3 bases and J lost 1; bases outside the gene matches: 7. This CDR3 has 17 residues. Germline V gene lookup returns CDR1 MNHEY and CDR2 SMNVEV (reference sequence). CDR3 coding DNA: TGTGCCAGCAGTTTTCGACAGGGGTGGGGAACTAATGAAAAACTGTTTTTT. Protein sequence: CASSFRQGWGTNEKLFF.

The chain couples TRBV6-5 to TRBJ1-2, with D perhaps matching TRBD1 (5 bases). Germline values: CDR1 MNHEY, CDR2 SVGAGI. The V end was cut by 0 bases, the J end by 8 bases, with 19 bases between. The CDR3 contains 16 residues. The CDR3 is CASSYSSGATHAGYTF. DNA of the CDR3: TGTGCCAGCAGTTACTCGAGTGGGGCCACACACGCGGGCTACACCTTC.

The J gene is TRBJ1-2, the V gene TRBV2; 11 positions agree with TRBD1. J gave up 7 bases and V 4 bases, and 11 bases lay outside the gene matches. In germline, CDR1 is SNHLY, CDR2 FYNNEI. The CDR3 is 16 amino acids. The CDR3 region has the DNA TGTGCCAGCAGTGGGACAGGGGGCGCGGAAGCTTCTGGCTACACCTTC. As protein: CASSGTGGAEASGYTF.

This chain uses TRBV15 with TRBJ2-7, with D possibly matching TRBD1 (6 bases). V lost 4 bases and J lost 2, with 9 bases in between. Looked up from germline, CDR1 is LNHNV and CDR2 is YYDKDF (reference sequence). This CDR3 comprises 13 residues. DNA of the CDR3: TGTGCCACCAGCATCGACAGGACCTACGAGCAGTACGTC. This codes for CATSIDRTYEQYV.

The rearrangement links TRBV19 to TRBJ2-3; 11 bases match TRBD1. V shed 3 bases, J shed 4 bases, and the junction held 9 bases outside the gene matches. This CDR3 has 17 residues. Germline loops: CDR1 LNHDA, CDR2 SQIVND (reference sequence). The CDR3 spells CASSIGGTGGLADTQYF. CDR3 nucleotide sequence: TGTGCCAGTAGTATTGGAGGGACAGGGGGTTTGGCAGATACGCAGTATTTT. Variable domain in full (rest from reference TRBV19 and TRBJ2-3): DGGITQSPKYLFRKEGQNVTLSCEQNLNHDAMYWYRQDPGQGLRLIYYSQIVNDFQKGDIAEGYSVSREKKESFPLTVTSAQKNPTAFYLCASSIGGTGGLADTQYFGPGTRLTVL.

The chain couples TRBV9 to TRBJ2-1, with 8 bases matching TRBD2. The CDR3 is 15 amino acids. Germline trimming cut 0 bases from V and 8 bases from J; bases unmatched to any gene: 7. Germline CDR1 reads SGDLS; CDR2 reads YYNGEE. This chain's CDR3 is CASSVAGGGLDEQFF. The CDR3 coding sequence is TGTGCCAGCAGCGTAGCGGGCGGGGGGCTCGATGAGCAGTTCTTC.

This clone has just one count. The J gene is TRBJ2-1, the V gene TRBV19; the match to TRBD2 covers 14 bases. Germline V CDR1 and CDR2: LNHDA, SQIVND (reference sequence). V shed 5 bases, J shed 0 bases, and the junction held 6 bases outside the gene matches. The CDR3 is 18 amino acids. CDR3 residues: CASSRLAGGPSSYNEQFF. The CDR3 region has the DNA TGTGCCAGTAGTCGACTAGCGGGGGGGCCGAGCTCCTACAATGAGCAGTTCTTC.

In DNA, the CDR3 is TGTGCCAGCAGCCCAGTAGCAGGGTACTACAATGAGCAGTTCTTC. This sequence encodes CASSPVAGYYNEQFF. The J gene is TRBJ2-1, the V gene TRBV7-2; TRBD1 is a possible D gene (5 bases). This CDR3 comprises 15 residues. From germline, CDR1 is SGHTA and CDR2 FQGNSA. V was cut by 5 bases and J by 3 bases, with 14 bases left in between.

The rearrangement uses TRBV7-8 and TRBJ2-5; tentative D call: TRBD1 (5 bases). Germline-derived CDR1 and CDR2 are SGHVS and FQNEAQ. The CDR3 runs to 13 residues. V lost 1 base and J 2 bases, leaving 5 bases between the germline ends. The CDR3 sequence: CASSLGQQETQYF. The DNA of the CDR3 is TGTGCCAGCAGCTTAGGACAGCAAGAGACCCAGTACTTC.

The chain couples TRBV7-2 to TRBJ1-3; D is undetermined. There are 13 residues in the CDR3. Trimming took off 5 bases at V and 2 bases at J, with 7 bases between the two ends. Germline lookup yields CDR1 SGHTA and CDR2 FQGNSA. CDR3 nucleotide sequence: TGTGCCAGCAGCCCGCGCCCTGGAAACACCATATATTTT. Translating it yields CASSPRPGNTIYF.

The V and J genes are TRBV7-2 and TRBJ1-1, with a possible D match to TRBD1 (5 bases). The CDR3 runs 13 residues. From germline, CDR1 is SGHTA and CDR2 FQGNSA. Trimming pared 6 bases from V and 1 base from J, leaving 9 bases between. This CDR3 is CASRRTGNTEAFF. CDR3 in DNA: TGTGCCAGCAGGAGAACAGGGAACACTGAAGCTTTCTTT.

V is TRBV7-9 and J is TRBJ2-7; 11 nucleotides agree with TRBD1. This CDR3 comprises 14 residues. Per the germline V gene, CDR1 is SEHNR and CDR2 is FQNEAQ (reference sequence). J lost 0 bases, V lost 5 bases, and 0 bases had no gene match. DNA for the CDR3: TGTGCCAGCAGCGGACAGGGGGCCTCCTACGAGCAGTACTTC. It translates to CASSGQGASYEQYF.

V is TRBV7-9 and J is TRBJ1-2, with D possibly matching TRBD1 (5 bases). CDR1 SEHNR and CDR2 FQNEAQ come from the germline V gene (reference sequence). Trimming cost V 2 bases and J 4 bases, with 14 bases left between them. The CDR3 is 15 amino acids. CDR3 protein: CASSLSDSPLYGYTF. CDR3 sequence (DNA): TGTGCCAGCAGCTTAAGCGACAGTCCCCTCTATGGCTACACCTTC.